These 8 T cell receptor beta chains came from one sample sequenced in a study of T-cell memory formation after mild COVID-19. TCRdb re-analysed the 5' RACE reads in MiXCR, keeping a single row per CDR3 protein. This sample yields some 210,000 distinct CDR3 sequences, of which over 9.5% are seen a single time; around 3.3% belongs to the top ten. Sequencing used PBMCs or a T cell subset sorted from them (not recorded which). These receptor sequences come from a man between 18 and 29 years old who had mild COVID-19 (a few samples of this study predate the infection). Cell type and time point are not known.

In its sample, this clonotype was seen a few times. V usage is TRBV24-1 and J usage is TRBJ2-3; TRBD1 matches 8 bases. This CDR3 contains 15 residues. Germline CDR1 KGHDR, CDR2 SFDVKD. Trimming cost V 3 bases and J 4 bases; bases outside gene matches: 5. The CDR3 region has the DNA TGTGCCACCAGTGATCGGACAGGGATAGCAGATACGCAGTATTTT. It yields the protein CATSDRTGIADTQYF.

In this sample, this clonotype turned up a few times. The CDR3 sequence is CASSLAVAGQETQYF. CDR3 nucleotides: TGCGCCAGCAGCTTGGCCGTGGCAGGGCAAGAGACCCAGTACTTC. The J gene is TRBJ2-5, the V gene TRBV5-1, with D possibly matching TRBD1 (5 bases). The germline V gene encodes CDR1 SGHRS and CDR2 YFSETQ. This CDR3 has 15 amino acids. Between the trimmed V and J ends, which lost 0 bases and 2 bases, there was a span of 11 bases.

This clonotype was recorded at least ten times. The V gene is TRBV4-1, the J gene TRBJ1-2; 7 bases match TRBD1. Germline loops: CDR1 MGHRA, CDR2 YSYEKL. Trimming cost V 1 base and J 1 base; bases outside gene matches: 3. The CDR3 totals 15 residues. CDR3 sequence: CASSQVRDSNYGYTF. CDR3 DNA: TGCGCCAGCAGCCAAGTTCGGGACAGTAACTATGGCTACACCTTC.

This chain uses TRBV15 with TRBJ2-5; 11 nucleotides align to TRBD2. Germline CDR1 reads LNHNV; CDR2 reads YYDKDF (reference sequence). The CDR3 covers 15 residues. V gave up 6 bases and J gave up 9 bases; unmatched junction bases: 12. Here the CDR3 DNA reads TGTGCCACCAGACCGGGACTAGCGGCCTTCTACGCCCAGTACTTC. Protein sequence: CATRPGLAAFYAQYF.

CDR3 loop: CATSDSGTYTGELFF. In DNA, the CDR3 is TGTGCCACCAGTGATTCCGGGACATACACCGGGGAGCTGTTTTTT. J is TRBJ2-2 and V is TRBV24-1; D might be TRBD1 (6 bases). V lost 2 bases and J 3 bases, leaving 9 bases between the germline ends. Germline loops: CDR1 KGHDR, CDR2 SFDVKD. There are 15 residues in the CDR3.

This clonotype occurred a few times. This sequence joins TRBV3-1 and TRBJ2-7; 7 bases line up with TRBD1. Germline-derived CDR1 and CDR2 are LGHDT and YNNKEL (reference sequence). V shed 6 bases, J shed 1 base, and the junction held 3 bases outside the gene matches. This CDR3 region has 13 residues. As DNA, the CDR3 is TGTGCCAGCAGTCACAGGGGATCCTACGAGCAGTACGTC. This translates into CASSHRGSYEQYV.

The genes are TRBV11-2 and TRBJ2-2, with TRBD2 matching over 7 bases. The length of the CDR3 is 16 residues. J gave up 7 bases and V 5 bases, and 13 bases lay outside the gene matches. Germline values: CDR1 SGHAT, CDR2 FQNNGV. The CDR3 DNA reads TGTGCCAGCAGCCCCCTCCTGTCGGGGGGAATCGGGGAGCTGTTTTTT. Its protein is CASSPLLSGGIGELFF.

This clonotype showed up just a few times. J is TRBJ1-1 and V is TRBV12-3 or TRBV12-4, with a possible D match to TRBD1 (5 bases). The CDR3 is 15 residues long. V dropped 5 bases and J dropped 4 bases, with 17 bases sitting between them. CDR3 nucleotides: TGTGCCAGCAGTCCCGGGACCACGGTCGGCACTGAAGCTTTCTTT. Protein: CASSPGTTVGTEAFF.